This is a list of T cell receptor beta chains from one sample in a study of T cell repertoires in cytomegalovirus infection. TCRdb used MiXCR to reprocess the reads, holding one entry per CDR3 protein. Of some 920,000 distinct CDR3 sequences listed, approximately 30% are singletons. Their cognate antigens are unknown. This material consisted of cultured CD8+ T cells from PBMCs, taken from culture after CMV antigen stimulation. The source is a human donor in good health (CMV status not recorded). Some clones in this sample may be carry-over from other donors' samples. Both conserved end residues are part of each CDR3. Each record gives: D gene, V gene, CDR3 length, J gene, clone size, CDR3 DNA, CDR3 protein. The D gene is left open where the match is weak. Rows give clone size only sometimes, using once, few, many, or a class for an expanded clone.

>NA|TRBV12-3/TRBV12-4|17|TRBJ1-5|many
TGTGCCAGCAGCCCCTCCCGGGATGGGTATAGCAATCAGCCCCAGCATTTT
CASSPSRDGYSNQPQHF
>NA|TRBV7-6|14|TRBJ1-1|many
TGTGCCAGCAGCTTAGGGGGGCTGGGCACTGAAGCTTTCTTT
CASSLGGLGTEAFF
>TRBD1|TRBV6-6|14|TRBJ2-5|NA
TGTGCCAGCAGTTACGACAGGGTCGGGGAGACCCAGTACTTC
CASSYDRVGETQYF
>TRBD2|TRBV5-1|15|TRBJ2-2|few
TGCGCCAGCAGACTAGCGGGGGCCCTCACCGGGGAGCTGTTTTTT
CASRLAGALTGELFF
>NA|TRBV11-3|10|TRBJ1-4|NA
TGTGCCAGCAGCCCCACAGGACTGTTTTTT
CASSPTGLFF
>NA|TRBV7-6|13|TRBJ2-2|many
TGTGCCAGCAGCCCGACGGTAGTCGGGGAGCTGTTTTTT
CASSPTVVGELFF
>TRBD2|TRBV7-2|15|TRBJ2-5|many
TGTGCCAGCCGACGGGGGGGCGCTTCCCAAGAGACCCAGTACTTC
CASRRGGASQETQYF
>NA|TRBV7-3|14|TRBJ2-1|NA
TGTGCCAGCAGCCCCGCCCCAGGGTGGCATGAGCAGTTCTTC
CASSPAPGWHEQFF
>TRBD2|TRBV9|15|TRBJ2-5|few
TGTGCCAGCAGCGTAGGGGCGGGGGTTCAAGAGACCCAGTACTTC
CASSVGAGVQETQYF
>NA|TRBV4-1|18|TRBJ1-3|NA
TGCGCCAGCAGCCAGGAACCCGGGACGGTGATCTCTGGAAACACCATATATTTT
CASSQEPGTVISGNTIYF
>NA|TRBV4-2|15|TRBJ2-3|NA
TGTGCCAGCAGATCCCTTACCGGGAACACAGATACGCAGTATTTT
CASRSLTGNTDTQYF
>NA|TRBV6-5|15|TRBJ2-1|many
TGTGCCAGCACCAAGGTAACAGAAACCTACAATGAGCAGTTCTTC
CASTKVTETYNEQFF
>TRBD2|TRBV20-1|14|TRBJ2-1|few
TGCAGTGCTAGAGATCTCGCCACTAGCGGAGAGCAGTTCTTC
CSARDLATSGEQFF
>TRBD1|TRBV27|12|TRBJ2-3|few
TGTGCCAGCAAAGGGGGCCCAGATACGCAGTATTTT
CASKGGPDTQYF
>TRBD1|TRBV7-8|16|TRBJ2-4|NA
TGTGCCAGCAGCCCAAACGTGGACAGGGGGCTGGACATTCAGTACTTC
CASSPNVDRGLDIQYF
>NA|TRBV29-1|12|TRBJ2-3|NA
TGCAGCGTTGTCGGGGCGGGAGATACGCAGTATTTT
CSVVGAGDTQYF